This entry describes one TCR beta chain. The antigen is undetermined. The protocol was immunoSEQ multiplex PCR, while the TCRdb copy is restricted to in-frame clones and leaves out a portion. The table records about 28,000 clones, 83% of them present only once. The sample is drawn from a study of neoadjuvant nivolumab and ipilimumab in lung cancer. Study results and caveats: Blood richness before therapy tracked richness in tumors resected after neoadjuvant therapy.

The ends lost 4 bases at V and 5 bases at J; junction bases unmatched: 13. This CDR3 contains 16 residues. Germline values: CDR1 MNHNS, CDR2 SASEGT. This sequence was found in an adult with non-small cell lung cancer. Sequenced material: tumor tissue, taken after neoadjuvant nivolumab, alone or with ipilimumab, at or shortly before surgery. The rearrangement links TRBV6-1 to TRBJ1-2; 7 bases are shared with TRBD1. The CDR3 reads CASSGTGTSRRYGYTF. In DNA form, the CDR3 reads TGTGCCAGCAGTGGGACAGGAACCTCCCGCCGATATGGCTACACCTTC.